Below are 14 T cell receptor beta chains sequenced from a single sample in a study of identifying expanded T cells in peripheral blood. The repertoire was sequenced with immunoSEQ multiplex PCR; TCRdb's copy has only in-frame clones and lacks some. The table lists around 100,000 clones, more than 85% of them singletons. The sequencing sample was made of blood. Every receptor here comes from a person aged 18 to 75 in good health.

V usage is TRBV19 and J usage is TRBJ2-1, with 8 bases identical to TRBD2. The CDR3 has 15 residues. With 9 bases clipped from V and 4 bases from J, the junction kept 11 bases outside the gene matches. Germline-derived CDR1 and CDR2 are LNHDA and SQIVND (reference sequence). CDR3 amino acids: CASRPKRGLYNEQFF. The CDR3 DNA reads TGTGCCAGCCGGCCGAAGCGGGGGCTGTACAATGAGCAGTTCTTC.

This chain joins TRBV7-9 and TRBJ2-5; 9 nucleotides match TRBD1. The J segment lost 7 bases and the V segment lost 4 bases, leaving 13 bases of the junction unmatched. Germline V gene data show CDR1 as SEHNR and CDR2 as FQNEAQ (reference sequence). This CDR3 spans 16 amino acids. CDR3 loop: CASSSTNDRGSATQYF. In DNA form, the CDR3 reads TGTGCCAGCAGCTCAACTAACGACAGGGGGAGCGCGACCCAGTACTTC.

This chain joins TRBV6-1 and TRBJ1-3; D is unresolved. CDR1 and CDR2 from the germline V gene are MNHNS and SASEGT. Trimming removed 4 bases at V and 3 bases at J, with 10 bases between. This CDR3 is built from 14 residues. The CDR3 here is CASSGSVGGNTIYF. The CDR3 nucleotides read TGTGCCAGCAGTGGGTCAGTTGGTGGAAACACCATATATTTT.

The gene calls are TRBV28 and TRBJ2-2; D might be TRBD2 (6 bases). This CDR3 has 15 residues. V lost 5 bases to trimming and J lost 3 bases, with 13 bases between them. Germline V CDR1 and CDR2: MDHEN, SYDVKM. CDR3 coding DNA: TGTGCCAGCAGTCCTGGTGCGGGGTACACCGGGGAGCTGTTTTTT. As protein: CASSPGAGYTGELFF.

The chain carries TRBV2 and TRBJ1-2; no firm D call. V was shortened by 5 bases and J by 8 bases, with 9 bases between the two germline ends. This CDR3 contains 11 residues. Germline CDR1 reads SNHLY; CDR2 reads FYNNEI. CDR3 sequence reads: CASSPPKGYTF. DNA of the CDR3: TGTGCCAGCAGTCCCCCTAAGGGCTACACCTTC.

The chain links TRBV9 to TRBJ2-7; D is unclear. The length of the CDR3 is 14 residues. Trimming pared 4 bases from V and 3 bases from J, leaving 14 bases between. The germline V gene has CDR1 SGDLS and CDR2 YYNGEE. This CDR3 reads CASSPRVASYEQYF. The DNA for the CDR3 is TGTGCCAGCAGCCCCCGAGTAGCCAGCTACGAGCAGTACTTC.

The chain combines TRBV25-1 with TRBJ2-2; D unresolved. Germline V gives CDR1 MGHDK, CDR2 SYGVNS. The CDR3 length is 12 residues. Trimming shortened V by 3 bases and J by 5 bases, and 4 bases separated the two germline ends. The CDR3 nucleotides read TGTGCCAGCAGTGATGGGACCGGGGAGCTGTTTTTT. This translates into CASSDGTGELFF.

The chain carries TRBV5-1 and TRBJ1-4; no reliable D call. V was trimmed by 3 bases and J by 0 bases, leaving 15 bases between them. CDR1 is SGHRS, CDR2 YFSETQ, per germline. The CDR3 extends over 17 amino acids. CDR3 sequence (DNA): TGCGCCAGCAGCTCTGGGATAGGTTTTGCAACTAATGAAAAACTGTTTTTT. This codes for CASSSGIGFATNEKLFF.

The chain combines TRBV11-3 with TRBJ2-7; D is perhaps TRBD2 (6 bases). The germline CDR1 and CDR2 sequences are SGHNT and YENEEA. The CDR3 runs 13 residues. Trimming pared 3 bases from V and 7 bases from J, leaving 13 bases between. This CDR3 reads CASSFGGAGEQYF. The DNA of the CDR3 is TGTGCCAGCAGCTTCGGAGGGGCTGGGGAGCAGTACTTC.

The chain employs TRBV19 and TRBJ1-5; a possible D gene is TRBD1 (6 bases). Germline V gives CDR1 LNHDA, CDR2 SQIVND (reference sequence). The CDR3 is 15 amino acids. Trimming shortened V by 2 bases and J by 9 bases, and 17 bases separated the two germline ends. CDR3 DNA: TGTGCCAGTAGTATAAGTCGTCAGGGGTCATGGCCCCAGCATTTT. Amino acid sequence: CASSISRQGSWPQHF.

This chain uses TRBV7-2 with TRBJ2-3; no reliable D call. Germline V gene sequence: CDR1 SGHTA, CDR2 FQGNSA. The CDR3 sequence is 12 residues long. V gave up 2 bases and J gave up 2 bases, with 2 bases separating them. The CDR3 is CASSLFTDTQYF. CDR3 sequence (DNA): TGTGCCAGCAGCTTATTCACAGATACGCAGTATTTT.

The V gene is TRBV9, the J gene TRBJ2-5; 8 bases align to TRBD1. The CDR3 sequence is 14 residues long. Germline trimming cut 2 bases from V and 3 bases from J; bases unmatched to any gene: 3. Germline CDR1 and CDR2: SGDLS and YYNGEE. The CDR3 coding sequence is TGTGCCAGCAGCGTGTCAGGGGGCGAAGAGACCCAGTACTTC. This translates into CASSVSGGEETQYF.

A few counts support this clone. The CDR3 sequence: CASSFFGRGELFF. CDR3 sequence (DNA): TGTGCCAGCAGCTTTTTTGGGCGGGGGGAGCTGTTTTTT. The chain combines TRBV7-2 with TRBJ2-2; no firm D call. Trimming cost V 3 bases and J 8 bases, with 10 bases left between them. The length of the CDR3 is 13 residues. Germline V CDR1 and CDR2: SGHTA, FQGNSA.

DNA for the CDR3: TGTGCCAGCACCACCCTACCCAGGGTAGAAAGGACTGAAGCTTTCTTT. This sequence encodes CASTTLPRVERTEAFF. The chain links TRBV21-1 to TRBJ1-1; the D call TRBD1 from the table was never checked on the DNA. TRBV21-1 is given as a pseudogene. CDR3 length equals 16 residues.